This entry concerns a single T cell receptor beta chain. The sample belongs to a study of blood T cell repertoires in COVID-19. Background on the study: Sites in the United States, Italy and Spain provided acute and convalescent COVID-19 samples. PBMCs, B-cell-depleted T cells, or T cells provided the cDNA or gDNA that made up the material.

Source study methods: Reference gene primer amplification in the assay estimated nucleated cell counts. TCRdb's table, derived via immunoSEQ multiplex PCR, lists solely in-frame clones and lacks some. That table supplies the V and J calls and clone size; D and trimming were determined from the DNA. The data show some 150,000 clones, about 83% seen once. Germline assignment: CDR1 KGHSH and CDR2 LQKENI. The CDR3 has 13 residues. J lost 8 bases, V lost 3 bases, and 2 bases had no gene match. V and J are TRBV18 and TRBJ1-4; 8 bases align to TRBD1. The specimen sequenced was peripheral blood. This TCR came from a woman in her 50s with active or convalescent COVID-19. The CDR3 DNA is TGTGCCAGCTCACCCCGGGACAGGGAAAAACTGTTTTTT. Amino acid sequence: CASSPRDREKLFF.